The 28 T cell receptor beta chains presented below share a single source sample, sequenced in a study of blood T cell repertoires in COVID-19. Some clones are missing from TCRdb's copy, which holds only in-frame ones; the method was immunoSEQ multiplex PCR. The table has around 330,000 clones, 90% seen once. Sample: PBMCs or T cells enriched from blood (not recorded which). The receptors stem from a man in his sixties who had recovered from COVID-19.

This chain joins TRBV19 and TRBJ2-1; 7 bases line up with TRBD2. Germline CDR1 reads LNHDA; CDR2 reads SQIVND (reference sequence). The trim removed 2 bases at V and 7 bases at J, leaving 5 bases unmatched. The CDR3 consists of 14 residues. DNA of the CDR3: TGTGCCAGTAGTATAACGGGGGGTAAGAATGAGCAGTTCTTC. Its translation: CASSITGGKNEQFF.

The rearrangement uses TRBV4-2 and TRBJ1-1; 8 bases agree with TRBD1. The J segment lost 11 bases and the V segment lost 3 bases, leaving 11 bases of the junction unmatched. CDR3 size: 14 residues. Germline loops: CDR1 LGHNA, CDR2 YNFKEQ. The DNA for the CDR3 is TGTGCCAGCAGCCAGGAACAGGGGGAAGAAAGGGCTTTCTTT. Translated: CASSQEQGEERAFF.

This chain links TRBV19 with TRBJ2-1; no definite D call. In germline, CDR1 is LNHDA, CDR2 SQIVND (reference sequence). V was clipped by 6 bases and J by 10 bases, with 16 bases between them. The CDR3 spans 13 residues. CDR3 in amino acids: CASSQYEVTEQFF. CDR3 sequence (DNA): TGTGCCAGTAGCCAATACGAGGTCACCGAGCAGTTCTTC.

This rearrangement joins TRBV9 to TRBJ1-4, with TRBD1 identical over 7 bases. Looked up from germline, CDR1 is SGDLS and CDR2 is YYNGEE. The V gene end was trimmed by 3 bases and the J gene end by 8 bases; junction bases not matched to a gene: 19. This CDR3 comprises 18 residues. The CDR3: CASSARQGDIRFGEKLFF. In DNA form, the CDR3 reads TGTGCCAGCAGCGCGCGACAGGGAGACATCAGGTTCGGGGAAAAACTGTTTTTT.

The chain carries TRBV7-9 and TRBJ2-7, with D tentatively TRBD1 (6 bases). CDR1 and CDR2 from the germline V gene are SEHNR and FQNEAQ (reference sequence). With 5 bases removed from V and 2 bases from J, the gap between germline ends came to 16 bases. The CDR3 runs to 15 residues. As DNA, the CDR3 is TGTGCCAGCAGCCCTCCACGGGGACACACCTACGAGCAGTACTTC. It encodes CASSPPRGHTYEQYF.

The chain links TRBV4-3 to TRBJ2-5; 10 nucleotides line up with TRBD2. Germline loops: CDR1 LGHNA, CDR2 YSLEER. Trimming at V came to 4 bases and at J to 4 bases, leaving 18 bases not matched to a gene. This CDR3 region has 19 residues. The CDR3 region has the DNA TGCGCCAGCAGCCCCGGGACAGCGGTTCTGCAGCGGGGGGGAGAGACCCAGTACTTC. It is translated as CASSPGTAVLQRGGETQYF.

V and J are TRBV12-3 or TRBV12-4 and TRBJ2-7; weak D call: TRBD2 (6 bases). V was shortened by 3 bases and J by 7 bases, with 7 bases between the two germline ends. This CDR3 has 11 amino acids. CDR3 protein: CASSFRGEQYF. Here the CDR3 DNA reads TGTGCCAGCAGTTTCCGGGGGGAGCAGTACTTC.

The chain uses TRBV7-3 and TRBJ2-3; TRBD2 might be the D (6 bases). Trimming pared 1 base from V and 0 bases from J, leaving 8 bases between. The CDR3 loop spans 15 amino acids. The germline CDR1 and CDR2 sequences are SGHTA and FQGTGA. The CDR3 nucleotides read TGTGCCAGCAGCTTAAGGGGGACTAGCACAGATACGCAGTATTTT. It specifies CASSLRGTSTDTQYF.

The V call is TRBV11-2, the J call TRBJ1-1, with D perhaps matching TRBD1 (6 bases). Deletions cut 5 bases from V and 5 bases from J, with 18 bases between. CDR1 and CDR2 (germline): SGHAT, FQNNGV. The CDR3 runs to 15 residues. The chain's CDR3 is CASSQRRGMGTEAFF. The CDR3 DNA is TGTGCCAGCAGCCAACGAAGGGGGATGGGGACTGAAGCTTTCTTT.

This sequence joins TRBV15 and TRBJ2-1; maybe TRBD1 (5 bases). Germline V gene sequence: CDR1 LNHNV, CDR2 YYDKDF (reference sequence). V gave up 5 bases and J gave up 4 bases, with 15 bases separating them. This CDR3 comprises 15 residues. The chain's CDR3 is CATSLAARGYNEQFF. CDR3 nucleotides: TGTGCCACCAGCCTTGCAGCAAGGGGATACAATGAGCAGTTCTTC.

This chain connects TRBV30 to TRBJ2-1; TRBD2 might be the D (5 bases). The germline gives CDR1 GTSNPN, CDR2 SVGIG (reference sequence). The CDR3 loop spans 14 amino acids. V lost 4 bases to trimming and J lost 4 bases, with 14 bases between them. CDR3 sequence (DNA): TGTGCCTGGAAGACGGGATTTTTGTACAATGAGCAGTTCTTC. Amino acid sequence: CAWKTGFLYNEQFF.

The rearrangement uses TRBV30 and TRBJ1-5; possible D gene TRBD1, 6 bases. The CDR3 is 14 residues long. V was shortened by 3 bases and J by 3 bases, with 12 bases between the two germline ends. The germline gives CDR1 GTSNPN, CDR2 SVGIG (reference sequence). The CDR3 region is CAWRAGDFNQPQHF. CDR3 DNA: TGTGCCTGGAGGGCAGGGGATTTCAATCAGCCCCAGCATTTT. Combining the CDR3 with reference TRBV30 and TRBJ1-5 gives the whole variable domain SQTIHQWPATLVQPVGSPLSLECTVEGTSNPNLYWYRQAAGRGLQLLFYSVGIGQISSEVPQNLSASRPQDRQFILSSKKLLLSDSGFYLCAWRAGDFNQPQHFGDGTRLSIL.

The chain recombines TRBV6-2 or TRBV6-3 with TRBJ1-1; D is ambiguous. With 4 bases removed from V and 0 bases from J, the gap between germline ends came to 3 bases. Germline assignment: CDR1 MNHEY and CDR2 SVGEGT. The CDR3 runs to 12 residues. The CDR3 spells CASSSVNTEAFF. Here the CDR3 DNA reads TGTGCCAGCAGTTCGGTGAACACTGAAGCTTTCTTT.

As for this clone: Distinct nucleotide sequences in the sample also encode this CDR3. V and J are TRBV24-1 and TRBJ2-6; the D is unclear. V was trimmed by 2 bases and J by 1 base, leaving 8 bases between them. Per the germline V gene, CDR1 is KGHDR and CDR2 is SFDVKD. The CDR3 has 16 residues. CDR3 bases: TGTGCCACCAGTGATTCACAACATTCTGGGGCCAACGTCCTGACTTTC. Encoded protein: CATSDSQHSGANVLTF.

This clone is a singleton in its sample. The gene calls are TRBV30 and TRBJ2-1, with 7 bases matching TRBD2. V trimming: 4 bases; J trimming: 5 bases; junction bases outside the gene matches: 11. This CDR3 region has 15 residues. Germline values: CDR1 GTSNPN, CDR2 SVGIG (reference sequence). DNA of the CDR3: TGTGCCTGGAAGCCCCTAGCGGACCTGAACAATGAGCAGTTCTTC. It encodes CAWKPLADLNNEQFF. Full variable domain (remainder filled in from reference TRBV30 and TRBJ2-1): SQTIHQWPATLVQPVGSPLSLECTVEGTSNPNLYWYRQAAGRGLQLLFYSVGIGQISSEVPQNLSASRPQDRQFILSSKKLLLSDSGFYLCAWKPLADLNNEQFFGPGTRLTVL.

V gene TRBV24-1 combines with J gene TRBJ2-6, with D perhaps matching TRBD1 (6 bases). The V gene lost 5 bases and the J gene lost 4 bases, with 17 bases spanning the gap. Germline V gives CDR1 KGHDR, CDR2 SFDVKD. The CDR3 has 17 residues. DNA of the CDR3: TGTGCCACCAGTGGGTTTACAGGGAAAGCCGGGGCCAACGTCCTGACTTTC. Its protein is CATSGFTGKAGANVLTF.

This clone occurred a few times. This rearrangement joins TRBV6-6 to TRBJ2-3, with D tentatively TRBD2 (7 bases). Germline V gene data show CDR1 as MNHNY and CDR2 as SVGAGI (reference sequence). The CDR3 sequence is 15 residues long. The V end lost 7 bases, the J end lost 1 base, and 15 bases lay between the germline ends. The CDR3 sequence is CASNDGGAGTDTQYF. In DNA, the CDR3 is TGTGCCAGCAACGATGGGGGGGCCGGCACAGATACGCAGTATTTT.

V gene TRBV4-2 combines with J gene TRBJ2-5, with a possible D match to TRBD2 (6 bases). The CDR3 runs 12 residues. Germline V gene lookup returns CDR1 LGHNA and CDR2 YNFKEQ. V was pared by 0 bases and J by 9 bases, with 8 bases between. CDR3 sequence reads: CASSQDWRAQYF. CDR3 DNA: TGTGCCAGCAGCCAAGATTGGAGGGCCCAGTACTTC.

The rearrangement uses TRBV24-1 and TRBJ2-3; D possibly corresponds to TRBD1 (6 bases). This CDR3 is 15 amino acids long. Trimming removed 3 bases at V and 2 bases at J, with 11 bases between. Germline V CDR1 and CDR2: KGHDR, SFDVKD. In DNA, the CDR3 is TGTGCCACCAGTGATAGGACAGTCTCCACAGATACGCAGTATTTT. It codes for CATSDRTVSTDTQYF.

V and J are TRBV14 and TRBJ1-1, with 7 bases matching TRBD1. Per the germline V gene, CDR1 is SGHDN and CDR2 is FVKESK. This CDR3 region has 17 residues. V shed 5 bases and J 3 bases; nucleotides not matched to a gene: 15. The CDR3 is CASSYNTGAQWDTEAFF. The CDR3 DNA is TGTGCCAGCAGCTACAATACAGGGGCCCAATGGGACACTGAAGCTTTCTTT.

The V and J genes are TRBV21-1 and TRBJ2-7; TRBD2, the table's D call, was not compared with the DNA. TRBV21-1 counts as a pseudogene. The CDR3 has 16 residues. The CDR3 reads CASSTNSGGIAYEQYF. The CDR3 coding sequence is TGTGCCAGCAGCACAAATAGCGGGGGGATCGCATACGAGCAGTACTTC.

As concerns this clone: This specimen includes other DNA sequences encoding the same CDR3. This chain links TRBV18 with TRBJ2-5, with 7 bases fitting TRBD1. V trimming: 3 bases; J trimming: 2 bases; junction bases outside the gene matches: 0. CDR3 length: 13 amino acids. Germline V CDR1 and CDR2: KGHSH, LQKENI. DNA for the CDR3: TGTGCCAGCTCACCGGGACAGCAAGAGACCCAGTACTTC. Amino acids: CASSPGQQETQYF. Filled out from reference TRBV18 and TRBJ2-5, the complete variable domain reads NAGVMQNPRHLVRRRGQEARLRCSPMKGHSHVYWYRQLPEEGLKFMVYLQKENIIDESGMPKERFSAEFPKEGPSILRIQQVVRGDSAAYFCASSPGQQETQYFGPGTRLLVL.

This chain uses TRBV7-9 with TRBJ2-1; tentatively, D is TRBD1 (6 bases). The CDR3 consists of 12 residues. The germline V and J ends were trimmed by 6 bases and 8 bases, with 11 bases remaining between them. Germline V gene data show CDR1 as SEHNR and CDR2 as FQNEAQ (reference sequence). CDR3 coding DNA: TGTGCCAGCAGAAAAAGGGGGTATGAGCAGTTCTTC. Amino acids: CASRKRGYEQFF.

The genes are TRBV3-1 (or the pseudogene TRBV3-2) and TRBJ2-5; D is possibly TRBD2 (5 bases). Germline-derived CDR1 and CDR2 are LGHDT and YNNKEL (reference sequence). The V end was cut by 4 bases, the J end by 2 bases, with 14 bases between. The CDR3 totals 15 residues. The CDR3 DNA is TGTGCCAGCAGCCCGATGGTGTCGGGGCAAGAGACCCAGTACTTC. Its protein product is CASSPMVSGQETQYF.

This chain links TRBV5-1 with TRBJ2-1; tentatively, D is TRBD2 (6 bases). The germline CDR1 and CDR2 sequences are SGHRS and YFSETQ. V was clipped by 6 bases and J by 8 bases, with 15 bases between them. The CDR3 extends over 13 amino acids. CDR3 protein: CASTWWGGDEQFF. CDR3 coding DNA: TGCGCCAGCACCTGGTGGGGCGGGGATGAGCAGTTCTTC.

The chain joins TRBV19 to TRBJ2-1; 8 bases are a match to TRBD2. Germline loops: CDR1 LNHDA, CDR2 SQIVND (reference sequence). V lost 5 bases to trimming and J lost 7 bases; unmatched junction nucleotides: 10. The CDR3 covers 15 residues. As DNA, the CDR3 is TGTGCCAGTAGTCCCCCTTTAGCGGGGCTAAATGAGCAGTTCTTC. Translating gives CASSPPLAGLNEQFF.

The chain combines TRBV5-1 with TRBJ2-2; 7 bases are shared with TRBD2. The germline CDR1 and CDR2 sequences are SGHRS and YFSETQ. Trimming at V came to 3 bases and at J to 5 bases, leaving 7 bases not matched to a gene. This CDR3 region has 15 residues. CDR3 bases: TGCGCCAGCAGCTCCGTTGTCGGGAGGACCGGGGAGCTGTTTTTT. Its translation: CASSSVVGRTGELFF.

Note on this clone: The sample contains more than one DNA sequence encoding this CDR3. V gene TRBV7-3 combines with J gene TRBJ2-3, with D possibly matching TRBD2 (5 bases). Germline V gene data show CDR1 as SGHTA and CDR2 as FQGTGA. V was cut by 1 base and J by 3 bases, with 5 bases left in between. CDR3 length: 13 residues. Here the CDR3 DNA reads TGTGCCAGCAGCTTAAGCGGGACAGATACGCAGTATTTT. This codes for CASSLSGTDTQYF.